In this sample, the clone carrying this T cell receptor beta chain turned up many times. Its target is unknown. RNA transcripts were the template for amplifying TCR beta CDR3 regions. The study used the HTBI primer set for a first-round RT-PCR of the TCR CDR3. TCRdb fed the multiplex PCR reads into MiXCR, producing one record per CDR3 protein. Here the sample spans 500,000 to 600,000 distinct CDR3 sequences, 46% being singletons. Patients were excluded for uncontrolled infection, other autoimmune disease, pregnancy or lactation. Diagnosis relied on clinical symptoms, serum thyroxine and TRAb, thyroid ultrasound and orbital computed tomography. The entry originates in a study of T cells in Graves' hyperthyroidism and ophthalmopathy. Study results and limitations: Most thyroid clonotypes that were expanded above 0.001 also turned up in blood. Ophthalmopathy was distinguished from stable hyperthyroidism by 13 V-J signatures.

CDR1 and CDR2 (germline): MNHEY, SVGAGI. The CDR3 sequence is 13 residues long. V lost 2 bases and J 2 bases, leaving 6 bases between the germline ends. The chain joins TRBV6-5 to TRBJ1-1; D is unresolved. The sequenced sample consisted of peripheral blood or thyroid tissue (not recorded which). The source is an adult woman with Graves' disease, either hyperthyroidism or ophthalmopathy (not recorded which). The CDR3 DNA sequence: TGTGCCAGCAGTTACGTAGATAACACTGAAGCTTTCTTT. This codes for CASSYVDNTEAFF.